Below are 25 T cell receptor beta chains sequenced from a single sample in a study of CD8+CD57+ T cells in acquired aplastic anemia. Before being chosen for sequencing, patients had shown CD8+CD57+ cell expansion by flow cytometry. The TCR beta profiling, which covered VDJ combination and CDR3 sequence, was carried out using genomic DNA as the template. A single record per CDR3 protein comes from TCRdb applying MiXCR to the reads. The sample has 160,000 or so distinct CDR3 sequences, 40% to 55% seen once. Sequencing was done on a sample of sorted CD4+, CD8+, or CD8+CD57+ T cells (not recorded which) from PBMCs. These receptors all stem from a human donor with aplastic anemia.

This clonotype was observed at least ten times. The V call is TRBV20-1, the J call TRBJ2-1; 13 bases fit TRBD2. The CDR3 extends over 12 amino acids. After removal of 3 bases from V and 15 bases from J, the junction contained 5 bases not matched to a gene. The V gene's germline CDR1 is DFQATT and CDR2 SNEGSKA (reference sequence). The CDR3 spells CSASGTSGIRFF. The CDR3 region has the DNA TGCAGTGCTAGCGGGACTAGCGGGATACGGTTCTTC.

The chain recombines TRBV11-2 with TRBJ1-2; TRBD1 matches 8 bases. J lost 3 bases, V lost 5 bases, and 11 bases had no gene match. The germline V gene encodes CDR1 SGHAT and CDR2 FQNNGV. CDR3 length: 16 residues. The CDR3 loop reads CASSMYRGNDDYGYTF. The DNA for the CDR3 is TGTGCCAGCAGCATGTACAGGGGGAATGACGACTATGGCTACACCTTC.

This clonotype has ten or more counts. The rearrangement uses TRBV24-1 and TRBJ1-2; TRBD1 matches 8 bases. V shed 10 bases and J 8 bases; nucleotides not matched to a gene: 5. The CDR3 sequence is 11 residues long. Germline V gene data show CDR1 as KGHDR and CDR2 as SFDVKD. CDR3 coding DNA: TGTGCCACGGGCCAGGGGGCAGGCTACACCTTC. Translating it yields CATGQGAGYTF.

There are many counts of this clonotype. The rearrangement links TRBV7-2 to TRBJ2-5; 11 nucleotides line up with TRBD2. The CDR3 sequence is 16 residues long. Trimming removed 1 base from V and 4 bases from J; junction bases left unmatched: 5. CDR1 is SGHTA, CDR2 FQGNSA, per germline. The DNA of the CDR3 is TGTGCCAGCAGCTTAGGTACTAGCGGGAGCGGAGAGACCCAGTACTTC. Translation: CASSLGTSGSGETQYF.

This chain connects TRBV7-6 to TRBJ1-1; 8 positions match TRBD1. V shed 5 bases, J shed 1 base, and the junction held 9 bases outside the gene matches. The length of the CDR3 is 16 residues. Germline CDR1 is SGHVS and CDR2 is FNYEAQ. CDR3 residues: CASSPIGQGGNTEAFF. In nucleotides, the CDR3 is TGTGCCAGCAGCCCAATTGGACAGGGCGGGAACACTGAAGCTTTCTTT.

The chain joins TRBV5-1 to TRBJ1-1; no firm D call. The V gene lost 4 bases and the J gene lost 0 bases, with 13 bases spanning the gap. The CDR3 loop spans 15 amino acids. Germline V gene sequence: CDR1 SGHRS, CDR2 YFSETQ. The DNA for the CDR3 is TGCGCCAGCAGCCCCATTGAGGTCATGAACACTGAAGCTTTCTTT. It yields the protein CASSPIEVMNTEAFF.

The rearrangement joins TRBV11-1 to TRBJ1-5; 9 bases align to TRBD1. J was trimmed by 1 base and V by 0 bases; bases with no gene match: 7. The germline CDR1 and CDR2 sequences are SGHAT and FQDESV (reference sequence). This CDR3 is built from 18 residues. DNA for the CDR3: TGTGCCAGCAGCTTAGCGGGCGGACAGGGGAGAAGCAATCAGCCCCAGCATTTT. This sequence encodes CASSLAGGQGRSNQPQHF.

The chain links TRBV7-9 to TRBJ2-1; D uncertain. The V gene's germline CDR1 is SEHNR and CDR2 FQNEAQ (reference sequence). Trimming pared 5 bases from V and 0 bases from J, leaving 5 bases between. This CDR3 contains 13 residues. CDR3 protein: CASSPPSYNEQFF. The CDR3 nucleotides are TGTGCCAGCAGCCCCCCCTCCTACAATGAGCAGTTCTTC. Complete variable domain (other parts from reference TRBV7-9 and TRBJ2-1): DTGVSQNPRHKITKRGQNVTFRCDPISEHNRLYWYRQTLGQGPEFLTYFQNEAQLEKSRLLSDRFSAERPKGSFSTLEIQRTEQGDSAMYLCASSPPSYNEQFFGPGTRLTVL.

The table lists this clonotype with a few counts. This chain joins TRBV25-1 and TRBJ2-1; TRBD2 aligns across 10 bases. The CDR3 contains 14 residues. The V segment lost 3 bases and the J segment 9 bases; nucleotides outside the gene matches: 5. CDR1 and CDR2 from the germline V gene are MGHDK and SYGVNS. In nucleotides, the CDR3 is TGTGCCAGCAGTGACTCGACTAGCGGGCCTGAGCAGTTCTTC. This sequence encodes CASSDSTSGPEQFF.

V usage is TRBV20-1 and J usage is TRBJ2-7; 8 nucleotides agree with TRBD1. The CDR3 loop spans 13 amino acids. Germline V gene lookup returns CDR1 DFQATT and CDR2 SNEGSKA (reference sequence). J gave up 4 bases and V 7 bases, and 9 bases lay outside the gene matches. In DNA form, the CDR3 reads TGCAGTGTTCGAGACAGGGGATTTTACGAGCAGTACTTC. Encoded protein: CSVRDRGFYEQYF.

The rearrangement joins TRBV2 to TRBJ2-7, with TRBD1 matching over 10 bases. Per the germline V gene, CDR1 is SNHLY and CDR2 is FYNNEI. The ends lost 10 bases at V and 4 bases at J; junction bases unmatched: 7. CDR3 length equals 13 residues. CDR3 protein: CATRTGGNYEQYF. The CDR3 DNA reads as TGTGCCACCCGGACAGGGGGAAATTACGAGCAGTACTTC.

The gene calls are TRBV5-1 and TRBJ2-3; no clear D gene. There are 13 residues in the CDR3. CDR1 is SGHRS, CDR2 YFSETQ, per germline. The V end was cut by 4 bases, the J end by 5 bases, with 11 bases between. CDR3 in amino acids: CASSPYSRDTQYF. Here the CDR3 DNA reads TGCGCCAGCAGCCCCTACTCGAGAGATACGCAGTATTTT.

Comment on this clonotype: Compared with germline, one end of the junction differs, possibly owing to a read error. The chain recombines TRBV19 with TRBJ1-4; perhaps TRBD1 as D (6 bases). Germline V gene sequence: CDR1 LNHDA, CDR2 SQIVND (reference sequence). The CDR3 sequence is 15 residues long. CDR3: CACSMAGALSEKLFF. The CDR3 region has the DNA TGTGCCTGTAGTATGGCGGGGGCGCTAAGTGAAAAACTGTTTTTT.

This clonotype was observed at least ten times. This chain uses TRBV5-1 with TRBJ1-1; D is undetermined. Germline V gene data show CDR1 as SGHRS and CDR2 as YFSETQ. This CDR3 has 13 residues. V gave up 2 bases and J gave up 1 base, with 6 bases separating them. The DNA for the CDR3 is TGCGCCAGCAGCTTCTTAGAGAACACTGAAGCTTTCTTT. Translating it yields CASSFLENTEAFF.

The rearrangement joins TRBV24-1 to TRBJ2-1; D uncertain. The germline gives CDR1 KGHDR, CDR2 SFDVKD. The CDR3 is 13 amino acids. Trimming left V 5 bases short and J 5 bases short, with 9 bases between. CDR3 DNA: TGTGCCACCAGTGTGGGCCTCAACAATGAGCAGTTCTTC. Residues: CATSVGLNNEQFF.

This CDR3 reads CAWRLARGSNGELFF. The CDR3 DNA reads TGTGCCTGGAGACTAGCGAGAGGGTCCAACGGGGAGCTGTTTTTT. The chain combines TRBV30 with TRBJ2-2, with 7 positions matching TRBD2. Germline loops: CDR1 GTSNPN, CDR2 SVGIG (reference sequence). This CDR3 comprises 15 residues. The V and J ends lost 3 bases and 7 bases, in that order; junction bases with no gene match: 11.

This clonotype was detected ten times or more. The rearrangement links TRBV20-1 to TRBJ2-1, with TRBD2 identical over 12 bases. Trimming at V came to 5 bases and at J to 2 bases, leaving 4 bases not matched to a gene. The CDR3 loop spans 15 amino acids. Per the germline V gene, CDR1 is DFQATT and CDR2 is SNEGSKA (reference sequence). CDR3 DNA: TGCAGTGCTGGGCGGACTAGCGGGGCCTACAATGAGCAGTTCTTC. It specifies CSAGRTSGAYNEQFF.

The genes are TRBV15 and TRBJ1-2; a possible D gene is TRBD1 (5 bases). The CDR3 runs 13 residues. Trimming left V 1 base short and J 8 bases short, with 11 bases between. Germline V gene sequence: CDR1 LNHNV, CDR2 YYDKDF (reference sequence). The CDR3 sequence: CATSRGAGRGYTF. CDR3 bases: TGTGCCACCAGCAGAGGAGCGGGGCGAGGCTACACCTTC.

This clonotype was seen repeatedly, ten times or more. The chain has TRBV7-2 and TRBJ2-7, with D possibly being TRBD2 (5 bases). The CDR3 sequence is 14 residues long. Deletions cut 0 bases from V and 4 bases from J, with 10 bases between. Germline V gene lookup returns CDR1 SGHTA and CDR2 FQGNSA. The CDR3 DNA follows: TGTGCCAGCAGCTTAGCGTACGGGAATTACGAGCAGTACTTC. Translated, it gives CASSLAYGNYEQYF.

This clonotype has only one observation. V usage is TRBV10-3 and J usage is TRBJ2-1; 13 bases align to TRBD2. The V and J ends lost 6 bases and 8 bases, in that order; junction bases with no gene match: 7. This CDR3 is built from 15 residues. Germline CDR1 ENHRY, CDR2 SYGVKD. The CDR3, as DNA: TGTGCCATCAGAGTAACTAGCGGGAGGGCCCATGAGCAGTTCTTC. Encoded protein: CAIRVTSGRAHEQFF.

The rearrangement uses TRBV10-2 and TRBJ2-7; tentatively, D is TRBD1 (5 bases). Germline V gene sequence: CDR1 WSHSY, CDR2 SAAADI. V lost 8 bases and J lost 8, with 22 bases in between. This CDR3 has 14 amino acids. This chain's CDR3 is CASVTQDLYSQQYF. The CDR3 DNA reads TGCGCCAGCGTCACACAGGATCTCTATTCCCAGCAGTACTTC.

The genes are TRBV10-2 and TRBJ1-2, with D unresolved. Between the trimmed V and J ends, which lost 2 bases and 5 bases, there was a span of 6 bases. Germline V gene lookup returns CDR1 WSHSY and CDR2 SAAADI. The CDR3 is 12 residues long. The CDR3: CASSEDPYGYTF. The CDR3 coding sequence is TGCGCCAGCAGTGAGGATCCTTATGGCTACACCTTC.

This clonotype occurred many times. The CDR3 bases are TGTGCCAGCATATCAGACTTTAACTATGGCTACACCTTC. The encoded protein is CASISDFNYGYTF. The chain carries TRBV2 and TRBJ1-2, with D hard to call. Trimming took off 7 bases at V and 1 base at J, with 10 bases between the two ends. The CDR3 totals 13 residues. Germline values: CDR1 SNHLY, CDR2 FYNNEI.

On this clonotype: A single base separates this from a much larger clone, so it may be a read error. V is TRBV20-1 and J is TRBJ2-4; D unclear. This CDR3 comprises 14 residues. The germline V gene has CDR1 DFQATT and CDR2 SNEGSKA (reference sequence). CDR3 sequence: CSAGDPLAKNIQYF. The CDR3 nucleotides are TGCAGTGCTGGAGATCCCCTAGCCAAAAACATTCAGTACTTC.

This clonotype was seen many times. The genes are TRBV12-5 and TRBJ2-2; D perhaps matches TRBD1 (6 bases). The CDR3 spans 16 residues. V was cut by 1 base and J by 7 bases, with 16 bases left in between. Germline V gene data show CDR1 as LGHNT and CDR2 as FRNRAP. CDR3 DNA: TGTGCTAGTGGTTTGGAAGCTCGACAGGTGGGCGGGGAGCTGTTTTTT. Amino acids: CASGLEARQVGGELFF.